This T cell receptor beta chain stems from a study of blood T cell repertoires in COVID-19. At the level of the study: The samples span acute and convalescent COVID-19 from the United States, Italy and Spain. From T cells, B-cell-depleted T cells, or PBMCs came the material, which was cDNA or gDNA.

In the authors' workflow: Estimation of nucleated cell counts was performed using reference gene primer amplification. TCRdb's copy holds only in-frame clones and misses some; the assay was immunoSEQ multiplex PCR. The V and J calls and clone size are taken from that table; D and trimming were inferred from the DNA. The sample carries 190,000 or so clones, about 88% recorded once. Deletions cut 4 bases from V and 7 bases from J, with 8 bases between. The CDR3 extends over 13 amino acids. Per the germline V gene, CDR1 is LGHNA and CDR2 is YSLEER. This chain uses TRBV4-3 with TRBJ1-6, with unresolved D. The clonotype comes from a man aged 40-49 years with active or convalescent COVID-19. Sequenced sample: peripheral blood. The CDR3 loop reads CASSRDKNSPLHF. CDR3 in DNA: TGCGCCAGCAGCCGCGACAAGAATTCACCCCTCCACTTT.